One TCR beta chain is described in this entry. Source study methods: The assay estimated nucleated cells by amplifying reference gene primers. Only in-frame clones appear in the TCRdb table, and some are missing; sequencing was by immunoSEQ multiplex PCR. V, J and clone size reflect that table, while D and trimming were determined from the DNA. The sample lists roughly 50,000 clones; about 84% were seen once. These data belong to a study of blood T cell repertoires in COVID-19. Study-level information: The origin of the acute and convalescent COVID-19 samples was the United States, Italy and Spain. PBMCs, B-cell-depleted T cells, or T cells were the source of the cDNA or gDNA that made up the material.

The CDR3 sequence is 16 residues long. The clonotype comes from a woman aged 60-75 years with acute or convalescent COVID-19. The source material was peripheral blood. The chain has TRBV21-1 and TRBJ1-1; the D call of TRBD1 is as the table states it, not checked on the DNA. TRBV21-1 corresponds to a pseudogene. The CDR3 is CASSKEGARGNTEAFF. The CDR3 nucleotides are TGTGCCAGCAGCAAAGAGGGGGCGCGGGGGAACACTGAAGCTTTCTTT.